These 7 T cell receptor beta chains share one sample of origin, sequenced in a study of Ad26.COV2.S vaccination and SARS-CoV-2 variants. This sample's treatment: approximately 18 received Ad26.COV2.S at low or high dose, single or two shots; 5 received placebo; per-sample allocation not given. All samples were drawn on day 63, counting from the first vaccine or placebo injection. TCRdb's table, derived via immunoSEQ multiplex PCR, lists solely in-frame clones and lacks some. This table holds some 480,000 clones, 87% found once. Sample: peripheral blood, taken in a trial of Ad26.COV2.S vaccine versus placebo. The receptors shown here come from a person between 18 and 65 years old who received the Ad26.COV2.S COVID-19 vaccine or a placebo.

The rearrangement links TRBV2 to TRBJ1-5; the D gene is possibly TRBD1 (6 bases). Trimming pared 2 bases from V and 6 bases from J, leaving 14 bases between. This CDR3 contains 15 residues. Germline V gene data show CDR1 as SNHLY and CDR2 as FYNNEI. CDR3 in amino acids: CASSEYLGGRQPQHF. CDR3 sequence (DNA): TGTGCCAGCAGTGAATACCTGGGGGGGCGTCAGCCCCAGCATTTT. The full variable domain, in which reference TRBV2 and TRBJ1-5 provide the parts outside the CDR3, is EPEVTQTPSHQVTQMGQEVILRCVPISNHLYFYWYRQILGQKVEFLVSFYNNEISEKSEIFDDQFSVERPDGSNFTLKIRSTKLEDSAMYFCASSEYLGGRQPQHFGDGTRLSIL.

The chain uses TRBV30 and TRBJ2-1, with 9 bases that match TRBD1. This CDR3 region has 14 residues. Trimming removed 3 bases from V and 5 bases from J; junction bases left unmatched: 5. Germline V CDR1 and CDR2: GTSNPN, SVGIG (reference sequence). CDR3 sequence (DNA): TGTGCCTGGAGCCACCGGGACAGGGACAATGAGCAGTTCTTC. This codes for CAWSHRDRDNEQFF. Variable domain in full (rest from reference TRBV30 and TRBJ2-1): SQTIHQWPATLVQPVGSPLSLECTVEGTSNPNLYWYRQAAGRGLQLLFYSVGIGQISSEVPQNLSASRPQDRQFILSSKKLLLSDSGFYLCAWSHRDRDNEQFFGPGTRLTVL.

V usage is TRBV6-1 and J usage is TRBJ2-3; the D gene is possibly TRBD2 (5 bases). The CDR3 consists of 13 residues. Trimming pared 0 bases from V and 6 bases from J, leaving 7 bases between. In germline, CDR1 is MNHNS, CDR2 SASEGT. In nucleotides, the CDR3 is TGTGCCAGCAGTGAAGCAGGGAGCGATACGCAGTATTTT. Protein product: CASSEAGSDTQYF.

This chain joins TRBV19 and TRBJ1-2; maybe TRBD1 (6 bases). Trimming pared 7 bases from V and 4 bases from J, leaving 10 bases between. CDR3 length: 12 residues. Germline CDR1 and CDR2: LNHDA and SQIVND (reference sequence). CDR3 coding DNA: TGTGCCAGTAACGACAGGCTCTATGGCTACACCTTC. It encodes CASNDRLYGYTF. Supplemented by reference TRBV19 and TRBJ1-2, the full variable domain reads DGGITQSPKYLFRKEGQNVTLSCEQNLNHDAMYWYRQDPGQGLRLIYYSQIVNDFQKGDIAEGYSVSREKKESFPLTVTSAQKNPTAFYLCASNDRLYGYTFGSGTRLTVV.

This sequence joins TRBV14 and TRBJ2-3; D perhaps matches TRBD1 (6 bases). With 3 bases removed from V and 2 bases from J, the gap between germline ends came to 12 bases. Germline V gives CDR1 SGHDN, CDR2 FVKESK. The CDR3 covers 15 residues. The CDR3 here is CASSHGTYITDTQYF. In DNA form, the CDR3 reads TGTGCCAGCAGCCACGGGACATATATCACAGATACGCAGTATTTT.

The CDR3 reads CATAKTGPAHWENTIYF. The CDR3 DNA reads TGTGCCACCGCCAAGACGGGACCTGCTCATTGGGAAAACACCATATATTTT. This rearrangement joins TRBV15 to TRBJ1-3, with D possibly TRBD1 on 5 matching bases. The CDR3 runs to 17 residues. The V gene's germline CDR1 is LNHNV and CDR2 YYDKDF (reference sequence). Trimming cost V 8 bases and J 6 bases, with 26 bases left between them.

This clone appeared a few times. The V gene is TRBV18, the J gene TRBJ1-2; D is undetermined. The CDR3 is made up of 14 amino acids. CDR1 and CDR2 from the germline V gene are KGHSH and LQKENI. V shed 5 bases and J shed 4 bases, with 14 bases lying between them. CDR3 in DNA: TGTGCCAGCTCAGGAATCCCCGGCAGCTATGGCTACACCTTC. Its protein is CASSGIPGSYGYTF.